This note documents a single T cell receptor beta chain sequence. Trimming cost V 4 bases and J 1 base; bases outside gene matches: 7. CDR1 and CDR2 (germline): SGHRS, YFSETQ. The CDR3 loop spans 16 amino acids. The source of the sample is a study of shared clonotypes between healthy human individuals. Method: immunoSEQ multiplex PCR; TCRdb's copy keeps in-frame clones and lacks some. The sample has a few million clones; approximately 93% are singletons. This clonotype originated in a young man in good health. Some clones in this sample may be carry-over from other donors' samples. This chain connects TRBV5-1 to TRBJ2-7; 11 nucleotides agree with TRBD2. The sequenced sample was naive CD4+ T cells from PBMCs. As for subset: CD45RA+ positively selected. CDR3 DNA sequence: TGCGCCAGCAGCCTGGGACTAGCGGCGGATTCCTACGAGCAGTACTTC. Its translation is CASSLGLAADSYEQYF.